This note documents a single TCR beta chain sequence. These data come from a study of cytomegalovirus exposure and HLA in healthy donors. Assay used: immunoSEQ multiplex PCR; TCRdb lists only in-frame clones, some missing. The repertoire holds 250,000 to 300,000 clones, with 70% to 90% as singletons. This CDR3 region has 14 residues. The V end lost 5 bases, the J end lost 5 bases, and 15 bases lay between the germline ends. The germline V gene has CDR1 SSHAT and CDR2 FNYEAQ (reference sequence). The specimen was PBMCs. This receptor was identified in a woman aged 18 to 35 in good health and CMV-seronegative. The J gene is TRBJ2-5, the V gene TRBV7-7; no definite D call. For the CDR3, the DNA is TGTGCCAGCAGCAGCACTAATACTGGGGAGACCCAGTACTTC. Its translation is CASSSTNTGETQYF.